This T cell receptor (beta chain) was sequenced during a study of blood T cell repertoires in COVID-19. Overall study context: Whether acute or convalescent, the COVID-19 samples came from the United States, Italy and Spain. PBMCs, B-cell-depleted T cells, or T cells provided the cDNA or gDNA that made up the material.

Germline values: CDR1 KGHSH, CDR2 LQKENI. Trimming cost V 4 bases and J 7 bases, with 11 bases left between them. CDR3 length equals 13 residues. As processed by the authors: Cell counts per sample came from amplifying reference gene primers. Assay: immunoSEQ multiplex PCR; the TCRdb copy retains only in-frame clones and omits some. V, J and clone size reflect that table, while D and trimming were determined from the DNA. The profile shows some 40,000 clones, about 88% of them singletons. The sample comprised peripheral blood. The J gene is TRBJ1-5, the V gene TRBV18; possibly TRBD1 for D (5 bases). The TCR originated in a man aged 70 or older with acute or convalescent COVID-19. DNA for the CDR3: TGTGCCAGCTCACAGGGGTGGCAACAGCCCCAGCATTTT. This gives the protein CASSQGWQQPQHF. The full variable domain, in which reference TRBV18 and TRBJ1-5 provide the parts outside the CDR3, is NAGVMQNPRHLVRRRGQEARLRCSPMKGHSHVYWYRQLPEEGLKFMVYLQKENIIDESGMPKERFSAEFPKEGPSILRIQQVVRGDSAAYFCASSQGWQQPQHFGDGTRLSIL.